The present TCR beta chain was sequenced within a study of T cell repertoires in cytomegalovirus infection. TCRdb itself ran the reads through MiXCR, one entry per CDR3 protein. The sample contains about 830,000 distinct CDR3 sequences, roughly 33% of which appear only once. This clonotype was observed a single time. The antigen is undetermined. Germline values: CDR1 MGHDK, CDR2 SYGVNS. The junction had 11 bases not matched to a gene; V was cut back by 4 bases and J by 6 bases. This CDR3 spans 15 amino acids. The sequence came from a human donor in good health (CMV status not recorded). Some clones in this sample may be carry-over from other donors' samples. The source was cultured CD8+ T cells from PBMCs, collected from culture after CMV antigen stimulation. J is TRBJ1-2 and V is TRBV25-1; 7 bases fit TRBD1. This CDR3 is CASSGTGSYPHGYTF. CDR3 DNA: TGTGCCAGCAGTGGGACAGGATCCTATCCCCATGGCTACACCTTC.